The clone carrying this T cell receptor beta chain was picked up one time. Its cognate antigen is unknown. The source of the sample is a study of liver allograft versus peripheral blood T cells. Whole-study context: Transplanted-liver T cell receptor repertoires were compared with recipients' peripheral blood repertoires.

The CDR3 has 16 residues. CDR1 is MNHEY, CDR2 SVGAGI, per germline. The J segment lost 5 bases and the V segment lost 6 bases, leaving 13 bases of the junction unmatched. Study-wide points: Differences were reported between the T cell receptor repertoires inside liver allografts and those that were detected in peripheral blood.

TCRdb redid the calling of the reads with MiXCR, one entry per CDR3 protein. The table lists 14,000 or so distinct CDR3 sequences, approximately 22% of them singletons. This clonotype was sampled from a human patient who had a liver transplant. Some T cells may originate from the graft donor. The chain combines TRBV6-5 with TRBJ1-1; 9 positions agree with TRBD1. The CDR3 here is CASRRWVGQGYTEAFF. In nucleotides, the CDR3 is TGTGCCAGCAGAAGATGGGTCGGACAGGGGTATACTGAAGCTTTCTTT.